The source of this T cell receptor beta chain is a study of cytomegalovirus exposure and HLA in healthy donors. Study observations and caveats: Within an earlier analysis, most TCR beta V segments proved productive either about 87% or about 30% of the time. Associated with cytomegalovirus, according to the listing, were some 150 TCR beta chains. Later analysis associated a missense DCLRE1C variant with TCR beta V- and J-gene trimming.

Donors were nominally healthy when sampled, though unrecorded immune exposures were likely. A note on this clone: Its antigen is not known.

Primers: 60 Vbeta forward and 13 Jbeta reverse. Clones were read by immunoSEQ multiplex PCR, and TCRdb kept only the in-frame ones, dropping some. The data contain fewer than 250,000 clones, roughly 80% of them singletons. V lost 7 bases and J lost 4; bases outside the gene matches: 12. Germline CDR1 and CDR2: SNHLY and FYNNEI. The CDR3 runs 15 residues. The clonotype comes from a girl aged 10 to 17 in good health and CMV-seronegative. Sample: PBMCs. V is TRBV2 and J is TRBJ1-2, with TRBD1 matching 7 bases. As DNA, the CDR3 is TGTGCCAGCAACACCGGAGGGGACAGCTCCTATGGCTACACCTTC. Translation gives CASNTGGDSSYGYTF.